The 4 T cell receptor beta chains below all came from one sample that was sequenced in a study of PD-1 blockade in classical Hodgkin lymphoma. Produced via immunoSEQ multiplex PCR; TCRdb's table is partial and in-frame only. The sample consists of roughly 90,000 clones, about 83% of them appearing once. Time point here: cycle 4 day 1 (C4D1), after less than seven weeks of nivolumab. Each patient experienced a relapse that followed autologous stem cell transplantation, and brentuximab vedotin exposure varied. This sample comprised peripheral blood mononuclear cells (PBMCs), obtained before the fourth cycle of nivolumab. The receptors come from a human donor with classical Hodgkin lymphoma.

The chain couples TRBV5-1 to TRBJ2-1, with D possibly matching TRBD2 (5 bases). Trimming removed 6 bases from V and 3 bases from J, with 13 bases in between. The CDR3 is 14 amino acids. Germline V CDR1 and CDR2: SGHRS, YFSETQ. The CDR3 bases are TGCGCCAGCACGTGGGTCAGCGGCTACAATGAGCAGTTCTTC. Residues: CASTWVSGYNEQFF.

The J gene is TRBJ1-1, the V gene TRBV28, with 7 bases fitting TRBD1. Losses at the gene ends were 6 bases for V and 2 bases for J; bases not matched to a gene: 6. CDR1 MDHEN and CDR2 SYDVKM come from the germline V gene. CDR3 size: 14 residues. CDR3: CASRRTGFNTEAFF. The CDR3 bases are TGTGCCAGCAGAAGGACAGGTTTTAACACTGAAGCTTTCTTT. Based on the CDR3 plus reference TRBV28 and TRBJ1-1, the full variable domain is DVKVTQSSRYLVKRTGEKVFLECVQDMDHENMFWYRQDPGLGLRLIYFSYDVKMKEKGDIPEGYSVSREKKERFSLILESASTNQTSMYLCASRRTGFNTEAFFGQGTRLTVV.

The J gene is TRBJ2-5, the V gene TRBV27, with D possibly being TRBD2 (7 bases). V dropped 7 bases and J dropped 0 bases, with 21 bases sitting between them. Germline V gives CDR1 MNHEY, CDR2 SMNVEV (reference sequence). This CDR3 comprises 17 residues. The CDR3 spells CASTPLGGVGYQETQYF. CDR3 nucleotide sequence: TGTGCCAGCACCCCGTTAGGGGGGGTGGGGTACCAAGAGACCCAGTACTTC.

The chain employs TRBV30 and TRBJ1-1; unclear D gene. The V gene's germline CDR1 is GTSNPN and CDR2 SVGIG (reference sequence). Trimming left V 0 bases short and J 4 bases short, with 15 bases between. This CDR3 contains 15 residues. CDR3 coding DNA: TGTGCCTGGAGTGTCGGCTGGGGAGTAGGCACTGAAGCTTTCTTT. It encodes CAWSVGWGVGTEAFF.